The table lists the clone carrying this T cell receptor beta chain with a few counts. The data were obtained in a study of response to subunit inactivated influenza vaccine. CDR3 size: 14 residues. Trimming stripped 4 bases from V and 5 bases from J, with 13 bases between. CDR1 is SGHRS, CDR2 YFSETQ, per germline. TCRdb recomputed calls from the RT-PCR reads with MiXCR, one row per CDR3 protein. This table has about 700,000 distinct CDR3 sequences, over 11% appearing once. Sequenced here: PBMCs from blood, sampled 14 to 15 days before vaccination. V gene TRBV5-1 combines with J gene TRBJ2-1; D tentatively fits TRBD1 or TRBD2 (6 bases each). The source is a man aged 45-65 years who received an inactivated influenza vaccine. The CDR3 bases are TGCGCCAGCAGCCCCCGGGGGCGGGACAATGAGCAGTTCTTC. Its translation: CASSPRGRDNEQFF.